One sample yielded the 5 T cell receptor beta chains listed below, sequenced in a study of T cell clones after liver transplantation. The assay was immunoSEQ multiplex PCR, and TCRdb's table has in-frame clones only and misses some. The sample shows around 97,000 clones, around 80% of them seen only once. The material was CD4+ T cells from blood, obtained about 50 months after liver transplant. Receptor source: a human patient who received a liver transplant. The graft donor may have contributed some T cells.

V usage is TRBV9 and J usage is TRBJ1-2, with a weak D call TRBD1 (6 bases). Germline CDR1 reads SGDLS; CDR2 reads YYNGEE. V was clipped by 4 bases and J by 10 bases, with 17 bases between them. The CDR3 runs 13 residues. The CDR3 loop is CASSPRLQGTYTF. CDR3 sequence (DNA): TGTGCCAGCAGCCCGCGTTTACAGGGAACCTACACCTTC.

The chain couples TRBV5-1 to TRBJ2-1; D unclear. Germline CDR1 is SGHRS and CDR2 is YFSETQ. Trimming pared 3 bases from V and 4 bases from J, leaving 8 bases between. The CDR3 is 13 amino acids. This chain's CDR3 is CASSSTDYNEQFF. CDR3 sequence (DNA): TGCGCCAGCAGCTCCACAGATTACAATGAGCAGTTCTTC.

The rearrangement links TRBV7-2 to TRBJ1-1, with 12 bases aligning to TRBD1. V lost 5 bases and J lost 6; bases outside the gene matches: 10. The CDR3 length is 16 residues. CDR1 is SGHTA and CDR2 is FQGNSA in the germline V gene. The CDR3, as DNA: TGTGCCAGCAGCCCAGGGACAGGGGGCGGGAGTGCTGAAGCTTTCTTT. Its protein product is CASSPGTGGGSAEAFF.

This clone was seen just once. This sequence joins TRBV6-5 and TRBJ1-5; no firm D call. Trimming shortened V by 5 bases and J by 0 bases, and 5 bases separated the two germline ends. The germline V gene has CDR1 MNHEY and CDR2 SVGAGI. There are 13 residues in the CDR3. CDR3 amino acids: CASSTYSNQPQHF. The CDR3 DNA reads TGTGCCAGCAGTACCTATAGCAATCAGCCCCAGCATTTT.

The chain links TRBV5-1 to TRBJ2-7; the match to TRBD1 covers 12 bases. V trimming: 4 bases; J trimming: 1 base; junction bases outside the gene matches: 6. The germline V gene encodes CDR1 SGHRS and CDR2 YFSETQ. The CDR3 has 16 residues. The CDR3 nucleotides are TGCGCCAGCAGCCCCCGGGACAGGGGGCGATCCTACGAGCAGTACTTC. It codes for CASSPRDRGRSYEQYF.